The TCR beta chain under discussion was sequenced for a study of OX40 agonist ivuxolimab in advanced cancers. Study-wide findings and caveats: Low normalized T-cell clonal expansion was additionally recorded for some nonresponders.

With regard to this clone: No antigen is known for it.

The germline V gene has CDR1 LGHNA and CDR2 YSLEER. The CDR3 sequence is 16 residues long. Germline trimming cut 5 bases from V and 2 bases from J; bases unmatched to any gene: 6. The study sampled blood at baseline, cycle 4 day 1, and cycle 7 day 1. Sequenced by immunoSEQ multiplex PCR; TCRdb stores in-frame clones only, minus some. Among 60,000 to 65,000 clones listed, about 82% were seen once. The chain combines TRBV4-3 with TRBJ2-2; TRBD2 aligns across 9 bases. This TCR was recovered from an adult with an advanced solid tumor such as melanoma, head and neck, liver or kidney cancer. The source was CD4+ or CD8+ T cells sorted from blood, collected in a trial of the OX40 agonist ivuxolimab. The CDR3 reads CASSSTSGYNTGELFF. The CDR3 nucleotides read TGCGCCAGCAGCTCGACTAGCGGATATAACACCGGGGAGCTGTTTTTT.